This T cell receptor (beta chain) originates from a study of cytomegalovirus exposure and HLA in healthy donors. Trimming shortened V by 2 bases and J by 0 bases, and 11 bases separated the two germline ends. Germline V CDR1 and CDR2: KGHSH, LQKENI. The CDR3 extends over 15 amino acids. The PCR used 60 Vbeta and 13 Jbeta primers. Sequenced by immunoSEQ multiplex PCR; TCRdb stores in-frame clones only, minus some. Here the sample spans about 180,000 clones, around 79% being singletons. The receptor comes from a man aged 35-49 years in good health and CMV-seropositive. Sequences were obtained from PBMCs. The rearrangement uses TRBV18 and TRBJ2-7, with D maybe TRBD2 (6 bases). CDR3 coding DNA: TGTGCCAGCTCACCAGGGACTTTAAGCTCCTACGAGCAGTACTTC. Protein product: CASSPGTLSSYEQYF. The full variable domain, in which reference TRBV18 and TRBJ2-7 provide the parts outside the CDR3, is NAGVMQNPRHLVRRRGQEARLRCSPMKGHSHVYWYRQLPEEGLKFMVYLQKENIIDESGMPKERFSAEFPKEGPSILRIQQVVRGDSAAYFCASSPGTLSSYEQYFGPGTRLTVT.